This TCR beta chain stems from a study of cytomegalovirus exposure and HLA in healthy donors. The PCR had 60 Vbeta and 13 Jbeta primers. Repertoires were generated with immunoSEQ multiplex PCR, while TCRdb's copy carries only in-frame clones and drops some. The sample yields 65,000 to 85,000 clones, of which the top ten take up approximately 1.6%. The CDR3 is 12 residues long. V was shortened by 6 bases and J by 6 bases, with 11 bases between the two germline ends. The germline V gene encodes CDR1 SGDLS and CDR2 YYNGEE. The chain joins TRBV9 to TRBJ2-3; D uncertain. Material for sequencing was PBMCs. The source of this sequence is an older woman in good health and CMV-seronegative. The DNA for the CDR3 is TGTGCCAGCAACTCAAACTTTGATACGCAGTATTTT. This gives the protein CASNSNFDTQYF.